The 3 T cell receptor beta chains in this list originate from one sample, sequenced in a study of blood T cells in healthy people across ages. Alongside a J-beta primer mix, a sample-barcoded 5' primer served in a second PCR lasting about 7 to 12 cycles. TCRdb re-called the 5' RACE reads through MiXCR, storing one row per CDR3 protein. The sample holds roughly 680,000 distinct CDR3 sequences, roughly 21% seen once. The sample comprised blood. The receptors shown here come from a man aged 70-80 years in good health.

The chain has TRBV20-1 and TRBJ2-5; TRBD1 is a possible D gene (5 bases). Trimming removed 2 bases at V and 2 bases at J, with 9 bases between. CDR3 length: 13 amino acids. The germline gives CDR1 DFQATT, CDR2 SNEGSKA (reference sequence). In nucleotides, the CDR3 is TGCAGTGCTAGAAGGGGATTACAAGAGACCCAGTACTTC. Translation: CSARRGLQETQYF.

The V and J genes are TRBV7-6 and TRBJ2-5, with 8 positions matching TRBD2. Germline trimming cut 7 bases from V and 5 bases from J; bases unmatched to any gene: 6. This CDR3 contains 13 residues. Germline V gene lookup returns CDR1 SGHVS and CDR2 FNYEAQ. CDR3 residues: CASITAGVETQYF. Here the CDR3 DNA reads TGTGCCAGCATAACAGCGGGAGTCGAGACCCAGTACTTC.

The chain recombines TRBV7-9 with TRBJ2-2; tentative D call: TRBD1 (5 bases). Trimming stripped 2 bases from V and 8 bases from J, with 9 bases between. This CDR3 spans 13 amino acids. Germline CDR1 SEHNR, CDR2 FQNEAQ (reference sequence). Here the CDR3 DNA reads TGTGCCAGCAGCTTAAGACAGCCGGGGGAGCTGTTTTTT. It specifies CASSLRQPGELFF.